A selection of T cell receptor beta chains follows, all from one sample in a study of CD8 T cells in Susac syndrome. TCRdb reprocessed the immunoSEQ multiplex PCR reads with MiXCR, giving one entry per CDR3 protein. The table shows approximately 160,000 distinct CDR3 sequences, with about 90% occurring only once. The sequenced sample was CD4+ T cells from PBMCs. Receptor source: a human donor in good health. CDR3s include the opening cysteine and the closing phenylalanine or tryptophan. The D gene is left open where the match is weak. The size entry is marked missing in some rows and otherwise reads once, few, many or a size class.

15	TRBV5-1	NA	NA	CASSSGGRVGETQYF
15	TRBV7-9	NA	NA	CASSPAGQPTDTQYF
15	TRBV2	NA	NA	CASSEALWDKYGYTF
17	TRBV18	NA	NA	CASSPPSAIRGYNEQFF
11	TRBV2	NA	NA	CASTENYGYTF
10	TRBV2	NA	NA	CATWPSEQYF
13	TRBV29-1	NA	NA	CSAMYLMNTEAFF
13	TRBV6-2/TRBV6-3	TRBD1	once	CASSLQGRTEAFF
17	TRBV9	TRBD2	NA	CASSVGPSGNSVYEQYF
11	TRBV5-4	NA	NA	CASEDSDIQYF
14	TRBV30	NA	NA	CAWSRELMNTEAFF
15	TRBV6-5	NA	NA	CASSPGVAVFYEQYF
14	TRBV5-6	TRBD1	NA	CASSWDRGLETQYF
14	TRBV5-1	TRBD1	NA	CASSKGQGLYEQYF
10	TRBV20-1	NA	NA	CSADYDTQYF
17	TRBV12-3/TRBV12-4	TRBD2	NA	CASSLERSAGGPDTQYF
14	TRBV5-1	NA	NA	CASSSGRATYEQYF
13	TRBV2	TRBD1	few	CASRRDRDTEAFF
15	TRBV18	NA	NA	CASSSLFSGANVLTF
15	TRBV7-8	NA	once	CASSLTGQSNNGYTF
16	TRBV4-3	TRBD1	once	CASSQTRQGGDNEQFF
14	TRBV29-1	TRBD1	NA	CSTVRDRGYNEQFF
15	TRBV20-1	NA	NA	CSALRAGKSNQPQHF
15	TRBV27	NA	NA	CASRDRSSGANVLTF
13	TRBV28	NA	NA	CASSRYGGETQYF
14	TRBV20-1	NA	NA	CSAPPGSSTDTQYF
15	TRBV7-9	TRBD1	NA	CASSPPGQAVQPQHF
17	TRBV4-3	NA	once	CASSQDYSGALTYEQYF
15	TRBV7-2	NA	NA	CASLESSGFSYEQYF
15	TRBV20-1	NA	NA	CSASPQAGSGNTIYF
15	TRBV2	NA	NA	CASSELQGHNSPLHF
17	TRBV7-3	TRBD2	NA	CASNSWGGRPPYNEQFF
15	TRBV20-1	NA	once	CSAGARGGNNQPQHF
12	TRBV6-2/TRBV6-3	NA	NA	CASKGSTDTQYF
11	TRBV9	TRBD1	NA	CASSSQGDAFF
15	TRBV18	TRBD1	few	CASSPGTGAYNEQFF
16	TRBV6-4	TRBD2	NA	CASSQQGTSIYNEQFF
12	TRBV2	NA	NA	CASSGQVSPLHF
15	TRBV20-1	TRBD2	NA	CSAVPGSGGTDTQYF
16	TRBV5-1	TRBD1	NA	CASSPRPGRGVYGYTF